This T cell receptor beta chain was recovered during a study of blood T cell repertoires in COVID-19. At the level of the study: Whether acute or convalescent, the COVID-19 samples came from the United States, Italy and Spain. T cells, B-cell-depleted T cells, or PBMCs supplied cDNA or gDNA.

Study processing details: For nucleated cells, counts were estimated from reference gene primer amplification. This table comes from immunoSEQ multiplex PCR, and its TCRdb copy is limited to in-frame clones, with some not included. V, J and clone size were drawn from that table, and D and trimming were deduced from the DNA. Of approximately 180,000 clones listed, approximately 83% are singletons. The source of this sequence is a man between 60 and 75 years old with acute or convalescent COVID-19. Sequencing was carried out using peripheral blood.

CDR3 sequence (DNA): TGTGCCATCAGTGAGCCGTCGGGAGGTCACACAGATACGCAGTATTTT. It translates to CAISEPSGGHTDTQYF. V gene TRBV10-3 combines with J gene TRBJ2-3; the match to TRBD2 covers 7 bases. The CDR3 covers 16 residues. The trim removed 2 bases at V and 2 bases at J, leaving 7 bases unmatched. Per the germline V gene, CDR1 is ENHRY and CDR2 is SYGVKD.